Described below is a single TCR beta chain sequence and its context. Terminally differentiated effector memory CD45RA+ cells were left out of the naive CD8 fraction, which was CD45RO-negative and positively selected for CCR7. TCRdb's table, derived via immunoSEQ multiplex PCR, lists solely in-frame clones and lacks some. This repertoire shows about 2.2 million clones, 90% to 95% found once; its top ten account for over 1.5%. The data belong to a study of shared clonotypes between healthy human individuals. Study details: Donors were two women and a few men aged 18 to 49. Per-donor plates numbered three CD4 naive, three CD4 memory, two CD8 naive and one CD8 memory.

The CDR3 length is 15 residues. V shed 0 bases and J shed 1 base, with 11 bases lying between them. Germline CDR1 SGHRS, CDR2 YFSETQ. Sequencing input: naive CD8+ T cells from PBMCs. This chain links TRBV5-1 with TRBJ2-7, with D possibly TRBD2 on 6 matching bases. This TCR derives from a man in his late teens or twenties in good health. Some clones in this sample may be carry-over from other donors' samples. The CDR3 loop is CASSLDAGRSYEQYF. Here the CDR3 DNA reads TGCGCCAGCAGCTTGGACGCGGGGCGATCCTACGAGCAGTACTTC.